The sample holds a few counts of the clone carrying this T cell receptor beta chain. Antigen: not known. These data come from a study of CD8 T cells in ankylosing spondylitis. Findings and caveats of the study: Seemingly characteristic of ankylosing spondylitis blood was a TCR beta motif consisting of about 8 highly homologous variants.

Germline V gene data show CDR1 as LGHDT and CDR2 as YNNKEL (reference sequence). After removal of 2 bases from V and 4 bases from J, the junction contained 1 base not matched to a gene. The CDR3 sequence is 14 residues long. TCRdb ran MiXCR on the 5' RACE reads and lists one entry per CDR3 protein. The sample records 700,000 or so distinct CDR3 sequences, 15% to 20% being singletons. The chain links TRBV3-1 to TRBJ1-5; 8 bases match TRBD1. This TCR came from a male donor with ankylosing spondylitis. Sequenced input: blood, either unsorted or a sorted T cell fraction (not recorded which). CDR3 sequence: CASSQRQGNQPQHF. The CDR3 DNA follows: TGTGCCAGCAGCCAAAGACAGGGGAATCAGCCCCAGCATTTT. The full variable domain, rest sourced from reference TRBV3-1 and TRBJ1-5, is DTAVSQTPKYLVTQMGNDKSIKCEQNLGHDTMYWYKQDSKKFLKIMFSYNNKELIINETVPNRFSPKSPDKAHLNLHINSLELGDSAVYFCASSQRQGNQPQHFGDGTRLSIL.